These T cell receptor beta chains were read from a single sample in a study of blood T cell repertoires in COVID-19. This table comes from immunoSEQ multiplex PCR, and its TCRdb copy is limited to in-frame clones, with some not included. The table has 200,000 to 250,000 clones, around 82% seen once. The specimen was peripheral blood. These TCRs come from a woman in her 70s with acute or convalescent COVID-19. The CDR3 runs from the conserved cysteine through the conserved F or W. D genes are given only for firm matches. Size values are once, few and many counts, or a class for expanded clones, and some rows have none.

CDR3: CASSYSRGTEAFF
DNA: TGTGCCAGCAGTTACTCGAGAGGCACTGAAGCTTTCTTT
D: NA
size: NA
J: TRBJ1-1
V: TRBV6-5

CDR3: CASSPGGRTSGNTIYF
DNA: TGTGCCAGCAGCCCGGGGGGACGGACCTCTGGAAACACCATATATTTT
D: NA
size: NA
J: TRBJ1-3
V: TRBV7-2

CDR3: CASSFQGQRGQFF
DNA: TGTGCCAGCAGCTTCCAGGGCCAGCGAGGGCAGTTCTTC
D: NA
size: NA
J: TRBJ2-1
V: TRBV7-2

CDR3: CASSLGWGGETQYF
DNA: TGTGCCAGCAGTTTAGGTTGGGGCGGAGAGACCCAGTACTTC
D: NA
size: NA
J: TRBJ2-5
V: TRBV27

CDR3: CSVESRQGSAYNEQFF
DNA: TGCAGCGTTGAGAGTCGACAGGGTTCAGCTTACAATGAGCAGTTCTTC
D: TRBD1
size: few
J: TRBJ2-1
V: TRBV29-1

CDR3: CASSWAGTGGAFF
DNA: TGTGCCAGCAGCTGGGCGGGGACAGGGGGAGCTTTCTTT
D: TRBD1
size: NA
J: TRBJ1-1
V: TRBV7-8

CDR3: CASSLTSEQYF
DNA: TGTGCCAGCAGCCTTACTTCCGAGCAGTACTTC
D: NA
size: once
J: TRBJ2-7
V: TRBV5-4

CDR3: CASSQSGGNVDTGELFF
DNA: TGTGCCAGCAGCCAAAGCGGGGGAAACGTGGACACCGGGGAGCTGTTTTTT
D: TRBD2
size: NA
J: TRBJ2-2
V: TRBV3-1/TRBV3-2

CDR3: CASSSGTANNEQFF
DNA: TGTGCCAGCAGCTCCGGGACTGCAAACAATGAGCAGTTCTTC
D: NA
size: once
J: TRBJ2-1
V: TRBV3-1/TRBV3-2

CDR3: CASSPRDRFTEAFF
DNA: TGTGCCAGCAGCCCCCGGGACAGATTCACTGAAGCTTTCTTT
D: TRBD1
size: NA
J: TRBJ1-1
V: TRBV3-1/TRBV3-2

CDR3: CASSLDVPGSHTDTQYF
DNA: TGCGCCAGCAGCTTGGATGTGCCAGGGTCTCACACAGATACGCAGTATTTT
D: NA
size: NA
J: TRBJ2-3
V: TRBV5-1

CDR3: CASSLGSSGSGGTGELFF
DNA: TGCGCCAGCAGCTTGGGATCTAGCGGGAGTGGCGGCACCGGGGAGCTGTTTTTT
D: TRBD2
size: once
J: TRBJ2-2
V: TRBV5-1

CDR3: CASSSRVNYGYTF
DNA: TGTGCCAGCAGCTCCAGGGTTAACTATGGCTACACCTTC
D: NA
size: few
J: TRBJ1-2
V: TRBV7-2

CDR3: CASSTLRGRASYNEQFF
DNA: TGTGCCAGCAGTACCCTACGGGGGAGGGCCTCCTACAATGAGCAGTTCTTC
D: TRBD2
size: few
J: TRBJ2-1
V: TRBV6-2/TRBV6-3

CDR3: CASSLVGGDGYTF
DNA: TGTGCCAGCAGCTTGGTGGGGGGGGATGGCTACACCTTC
D: NA
size: NA
J: TRBJ1-2
V: TRBV5-4

CDR3: CASSLWTGMNTEAFF
DNA: TGTGCCAGCAGCCTCTGGACAGGGATGAACACTGAAGCTTTCTTT
D: TRBD1
size: NA
J: TRBJ1-1
V: TRBV3-1/TRBV3-2

CDR3: CASRQLGSGPYNEQFF
DNA: TGTGCCAGCAGGCAACTCGGTAGCGGACCCTACAATGAGCAGTTCTTC
D: NA
size: once
J: TRBJ2-1
V: TRBV5-6

CDR3: CSVDPGDHGYTF
DNA: TGCAGCGTTGATCCAGGGGACCATGGCTACACCTTC
D: NA
size: once
J: TRBJ1-2
V: TRBV29-1

CDR3: CASALFRTSGSYNEQFF
DNA: TGTGCTAGTGCCCTCTTCCGGACTAGCGGCTCCTACAATGAGCAGTTCTTC
D: TRBD2
size: NA
J: TRBJ2-1
V: TRBV12-5

CDR3: CASSQGASGSIYEQYF
DNA: TGTGCCAGCAGCCAAGGAGCTAGCGGGAGTATCTACGAGCAGTACTTC
D: TRBD2
size: few
J: TRBJ2-7
V: TRBV4-2

CDR3: CASSEFEQRVPFSSTDTQYF
DNA: TGCGCCAGCAGTGAGTTCGAACAGCGGGTCCCGTTCTCTAGCACAGATACGCAGTATTTT
D: NA
size: NA
J: TRBJ2-3
V: TRBV10-1

CDR3: CASSPSRAQTRYYGYTF
DNA: TGTGCCAGCAGCCCCAGCAGGGCTCAAACCCGCTACTATGGCTACACCTTC
D: NA
size: NA
J: TRBJ1-2
V: TRBV5-6

CDR3: CASIGTGNSEAFF
DNA: TGTGCCAGCATCGGAACAGGGAATTCTGAAGCTTTCTTT
D: NA
size: NA
J: TRBJ1-1
V: TRBV6-5

CDR3: CASRLGNEQFF
DNA: TGTGCCAGCAGGCTAGGTAATGAGCAGTTCTTC
D: NA
size: NA
J: TRBJ2-1
V: TRBV3-1/TRBV3-2

CDR3: CASSRQGVGEQYF
DNA: TGTGCCAGCAGCCGACAGGGGGTCGGCGAGCAGTACTTC
D: TRBD1
size: NA
J: TRBJ2-7
V: TRBV5-4

CDR3: CAASSYTREGNEQFF
DNA: TGTGCCGCCAGCAGCTACACTAGGGAGGGCAATGAGCAGTTCTTC
D: TRBD2
size: NA
J: TRBJ2-1
V: TRBV15